These 11 T cell receptor beta chains were sequenced from one sample in a study of Tregs in tolerant kidney transplant recipients (dated 2019 in TCRdb). The library came from the immunoSEQ multiplex PCR assay. The source is immuneACCESS, and TCRdb retained only in-frame sequences with V and J called. Part of the clones is not carried over; for the studies checked, unresolved V genes explain less than half of this, and the remainder is unexplained. In this sample the table shows 65,000 to 85,000 clones, roughly nine tenths of which occur a single time. Of the sample, 1.6% falls within the top ten clones. Transplants used related donors with nonmyeloablative bone marrow transplantation; mixed chimerism was transient in the human trials. Material: CD4+ T cells from blood (PBMCs), obtained 24 months after the transplant. The source is a human patient who received a combined kidney and bone marrow transplant. After a transplant, the graft donor may have provided part of the T cells.

This sequence joins TRBV9 and TRBJ1-2, with D perhaps matching TRBD1 (5 bases). V was clipped by 5 bases and J by 0 bases, with 11 bases between them. Germline V gene sequence: CDR1 SGDLS, CDR2 YYNGEE. This CDR3 region has 14 residues. CDR3 nucleotide sequence: TGTGCCAGCAGTGTAATAGGGGCTAACTATGGCTACACCTTC. Translating gives CASSVIGANYGYTF.

The rearrangement joins TRBV15 to TRBJ2-4; 8 bases are shared with TRBD2. CDR3 length equals 15 residues. Germline CDR1 is LNHNV and CDR2 is YYDKDF (reference sequence). V dropped 0 bases and J dropped 6; count of bases not matched to a gene: 4. The chain's CDR3 is CATSRDTGTRNIQYF. The CDR3 nucleotides are TGTGCCACCAGCAGAGATACGGGGACTAGAAACATTCAGTACTTC.

The chain links TRBV7-2 to TRBJ2-7; 12 nucleotides line up with TRBD2. This CDR3 comprises 15 residues. The V and J ends lost 5 bases and 4 bases, in that order; junction bases with no gene match: 6. CDR1 is SGHTA, CDR2 FQGNSA, per germline. The CDR3 reads CASSRRLAGDYEQYF. The CDR3 DNA sequence: TGTGCCAGCAGCAGGCGACTAGCGGGGGATTACGAGCAGTACTTC.

The rearrangement uses TRBV28 and TRBJ1-4; 8 positions agree with TRBD1. The J segment lost 9 bases and the V segment lost 4 bases, leaving 10 bases of the junction unmatched. Germline V lookup: CDR1 MDHEN, CDR2 SYDVKM. The CDR3 is 15 amino acids. The CDR3 here is CASSSVIGQGKKLFF. The CDR3 DNA follows: TGTGCCAGCAGTTCGGTGATAGGACAGGGTAAAAAACTGTTTTTT.

This clone appeared once. This sequence joins TRBV5-1 and TRBJ2-5, with a possible D match to TRBD2 (5 bases). Trimming left V 4 bases short and J 8 bases short, with 15 bases between. CDR1 is SGHRS and CDR2 is YFSETQ in the germline V gene. The CDR3 extends over 13 amino acids. CDR3 protein: CASSLDWAYTQYF. The CDR3 bases are TGCGCCAGCAGCCTGGACTGGGCATACACCCAGTACTTC. Full variable domain (outside the CDR3, taken from reference TRBV5-1 and TRBJ2-5): KAGVTQTPRYLIKTRGQQVTLSCSPISGHRSVSWYQQTPGQGLQFLFEYFSETQRNKGNFPGRFSGRQFSNSRSEMNVSTLELGDSALYLCASSLDWAYTQYFGPGTRLLVL.

The gene calls are TRBV5-1 and TRBJ2-5; TRBD2 matches at 8 bases. This CDR3 is built from 16 residues. From germline, CDR1 is SGHRS and CDR2 YFSETQ. With V trimmed by 3 bases and J by 1 base, 8 bases remained unmatched. The CDR3 DNA reads TGCGCCAGCAGCTACATCCCCGGGACTAGCCAAGAGACCCAGTACTTC. This codes for CASSYIPGTSQETQYF.

As DNA, the CDR3 is TGTGCCAGTAGTAAACCCCTGGCGGTCCGTGGAAACACCATATATTTT. This codes for CASSKPLAVRGNTIYF. The chain has TRBV19 and TRBJ1-3; unclear D gene. Trimming removed 4 bases at V and 3 bases at J, with 16 bases between. This CDR3 is 16 amino acids long. Germline CDR1 reads LNHDA; CDR2 reads SQIVND (reference sequence).

This clone was observed a single time. The V and J genes are TRBV30 and TRBJ1-1; no firm D call. V lost 4 bases, J lost 11 bases, and 11 bases lay in between. This CDR3 is 10 amino acids long. The V gene's germline CDR1 is GTSNPN and CDR2 SVGIG (reference sequence). The CDR3 loop is CAWMRTSAFF. The CDR3, as DNA: TGTGCCTGGATGAGGACTTCTGCTTTCTTT.

The chain combines TRBV5-1 with TRBJ2-7; D remains ambiguous. The CDR3 has 12 amino acids. Trimming stripped 7 bases from V and 2 bases from J, with 10 bases between. The germline V gene has CDR1 SGHRS and CDR2 YFSETQ. CDR3 residues: CASRRSTYEQYF. CDR3 DNA sequence: TGCGCCAGCCGTCGCAGTACCTACGAGCAGTACTTC.

The rearrangement joins TRBV27 to TRBJ2-7; a weak D match, TRBD1 (6 bases). The CDR3 has 15 amino acids. The germline V gene encodes CDR1 MNHEY and CDR2 SMNVEV (reference sequence). V was trimmed by 5 bases and J by 0 bases, leaving 14 bases between them. The CDR3 region has the DNA TGTGCCAGCAGTCGAACAAGGGGGAGCTCCTACGAGCAGTACTTC. It is translated as CASSRTRGSSYEQYF.

The J gene is TRBJ1-5, the V gene TRBV6-6; the match to TRBD1 covers 8 bases. Germline trimming cut 8 bases from V and 5 bases from J; bases unmatched to any gene: 2. The germline gives CDR1 MNHNY, CDR2 SVGAGI (reference sequence). This CDR3 spans 12 amino acids. The CDR3 nucleotides read TGTGCCAGCGGACAGGGTCATCAGCCCCAGCATTTT. The encoded protein is CASGQGHQPQHF.